The TCR beta chain under discussion was sequenced for a study of T cell repertoires in cytomegalovirus infection. For the study at large: Through public TCR beta signatures, both CMV infection and matching HLA type were indicated.

About this clonotype: What it binds is not known.

TCRdb recomputed calls from the reads with MiXCR, one row per CDR3 protein. Seen here are roughly 720,000 distinct CDR3 sequences, about a third observed once, and the top ten hold around 3%. General study results and limits: The response measured ex vivo was dominated by TCR beta clonotypes (HLA-C-restricted and CMV-specific). Individuals carrying CMV plus the relevant HLA were identified by cumulative frequency of public TCR beta families.

The sample consisted of PBMCs. This clonotype was obtained from a human donor in good health (CMV status not recorded). Some clones in this sample may be carry-over from other donors' samples.

CDR3 in amino acids: CSVDLRAGYTF. CDR3 DNA: TGCAGCGTTGATCTACGAGCGGGCTACACCTTC. This rearrangement joins TRBV29-1 to TRBJ1-2, with D unclear. V was pared by 3 bases and J by 8 bases, with 10 bases between. This CDR3 region has 11 residues. Germline V gene lookup returns CDR1 SQVTM and CDR2 ANQGSEA.